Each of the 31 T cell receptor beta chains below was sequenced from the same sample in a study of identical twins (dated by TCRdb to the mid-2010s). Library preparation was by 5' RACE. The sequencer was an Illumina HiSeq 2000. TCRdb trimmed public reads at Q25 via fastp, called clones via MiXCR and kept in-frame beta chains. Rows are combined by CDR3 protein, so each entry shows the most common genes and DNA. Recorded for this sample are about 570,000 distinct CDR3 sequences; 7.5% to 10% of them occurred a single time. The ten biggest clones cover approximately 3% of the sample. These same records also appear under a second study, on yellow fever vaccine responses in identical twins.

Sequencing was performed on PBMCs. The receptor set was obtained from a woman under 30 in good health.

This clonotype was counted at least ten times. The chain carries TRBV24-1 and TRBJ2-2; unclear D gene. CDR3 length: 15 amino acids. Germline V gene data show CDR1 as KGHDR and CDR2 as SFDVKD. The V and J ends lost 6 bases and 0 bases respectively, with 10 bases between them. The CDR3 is CATSKGQANTGELFF. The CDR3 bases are TGTGCCACCAGTAAAGGGCAGGCGAACACCGGGGAGCTGTTTTTT.

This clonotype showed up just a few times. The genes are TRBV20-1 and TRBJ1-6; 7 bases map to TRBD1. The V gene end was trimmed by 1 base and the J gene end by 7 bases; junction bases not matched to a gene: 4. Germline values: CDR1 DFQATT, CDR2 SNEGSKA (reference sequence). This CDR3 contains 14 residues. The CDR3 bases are TGCAGTGCTAGAGCCCGACAGGGCAATTCACCCCTCCACTTT. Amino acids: CSARARQGNSPLHF.

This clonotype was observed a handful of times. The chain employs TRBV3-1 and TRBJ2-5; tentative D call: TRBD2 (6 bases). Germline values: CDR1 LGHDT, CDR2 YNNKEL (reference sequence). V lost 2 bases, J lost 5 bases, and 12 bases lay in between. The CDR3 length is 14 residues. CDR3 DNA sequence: TGTGCCAGCAGCCAACAGGGAGGAGGGGAGACCCAGTACTTC. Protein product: CASSQQGGGETQYF.

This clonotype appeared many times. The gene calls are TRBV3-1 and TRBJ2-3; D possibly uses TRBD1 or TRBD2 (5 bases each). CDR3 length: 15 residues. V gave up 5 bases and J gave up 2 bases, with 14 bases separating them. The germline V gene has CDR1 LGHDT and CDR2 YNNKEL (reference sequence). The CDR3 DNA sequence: TGTGCCAGCAGCAACCGGGACGACCTCACAGATACGCAGTATTTT. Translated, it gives CASSNRDDLTDTQYF.

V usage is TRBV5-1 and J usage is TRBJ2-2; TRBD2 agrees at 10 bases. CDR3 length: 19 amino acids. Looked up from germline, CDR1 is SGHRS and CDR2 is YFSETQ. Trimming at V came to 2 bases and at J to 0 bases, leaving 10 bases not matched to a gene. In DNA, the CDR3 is TGCGCCAGCAGCTTTCCTTACATACTAGCGGGGCCGAACACCGGGGAGCTGTTTTTT. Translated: CASSFPYILAGPNTGELFF.

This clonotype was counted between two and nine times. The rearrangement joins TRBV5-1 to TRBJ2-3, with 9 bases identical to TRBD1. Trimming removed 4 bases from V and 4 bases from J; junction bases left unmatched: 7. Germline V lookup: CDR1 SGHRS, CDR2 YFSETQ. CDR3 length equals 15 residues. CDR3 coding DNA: TGCGCCAGCAGCCAGCGGGACAGGGAGTCAGATACGCAGTATTTT. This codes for CASSQRDRESDTQYF.

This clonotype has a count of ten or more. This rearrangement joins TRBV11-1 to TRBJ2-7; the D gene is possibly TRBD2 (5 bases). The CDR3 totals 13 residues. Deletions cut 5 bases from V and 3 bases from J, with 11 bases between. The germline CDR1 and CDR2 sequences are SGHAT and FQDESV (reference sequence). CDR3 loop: CASSGRDIYEQYF. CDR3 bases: TGTGCCAGCAGCGGCCGGGATATCTACGAGCAGTACTTC.

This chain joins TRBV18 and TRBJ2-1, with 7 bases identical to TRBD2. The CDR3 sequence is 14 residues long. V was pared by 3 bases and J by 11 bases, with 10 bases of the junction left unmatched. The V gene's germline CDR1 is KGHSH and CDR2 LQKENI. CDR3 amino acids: CASSPLGSAGQQFF. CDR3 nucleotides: TGTGCCAGCTCACCCTTAGGGTCAGCGGGGCAGCAGTTCTTC. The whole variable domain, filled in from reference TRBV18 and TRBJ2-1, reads NAGVMQNPRHLVRRRGQEARLRCSPMKGHSHVYWYRQLPEEGLKFMVYLQKENIIDESGMPKERFSAEFPKEGPSILRIQQVVRGDSAAYFCASSPLGSAGQQFFGPGTRLTVL.

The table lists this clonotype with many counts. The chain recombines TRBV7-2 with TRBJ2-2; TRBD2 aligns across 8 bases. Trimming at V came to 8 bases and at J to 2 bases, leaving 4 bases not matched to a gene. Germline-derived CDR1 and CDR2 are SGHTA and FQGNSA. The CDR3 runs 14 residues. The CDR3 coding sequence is TGTGCCAGCCGGGAGGGCCATAACACCGGGGAGCTGTTTTTT. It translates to CASREGHNTGELFF.

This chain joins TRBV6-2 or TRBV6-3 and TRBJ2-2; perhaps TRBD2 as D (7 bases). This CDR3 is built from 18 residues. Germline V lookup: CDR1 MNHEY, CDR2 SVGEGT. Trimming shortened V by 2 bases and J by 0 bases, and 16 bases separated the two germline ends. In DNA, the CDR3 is TGTGCCAGCAGTTACGAAAGGGGGGGGCCAGCGAACACCGGGGAGCTGTTTTTT. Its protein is CASSYERGGPANTGELFF.

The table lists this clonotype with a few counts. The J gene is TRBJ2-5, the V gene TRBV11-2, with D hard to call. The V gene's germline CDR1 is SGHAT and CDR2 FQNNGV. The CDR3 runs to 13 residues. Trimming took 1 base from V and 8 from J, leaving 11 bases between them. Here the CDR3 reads CASSLAVGLTQYF. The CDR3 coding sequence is TGTGCCAGCAGCTTAGCGGTAGGGCTAACCCAGTACTTC.

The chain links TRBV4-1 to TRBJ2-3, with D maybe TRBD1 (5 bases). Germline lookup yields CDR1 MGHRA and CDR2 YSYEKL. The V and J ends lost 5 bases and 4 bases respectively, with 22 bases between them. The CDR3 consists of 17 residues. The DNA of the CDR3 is TGCGCCAGCAGCTCGCAAAATAGGGGCTACGGGTCAGATACGCAGTATTTT. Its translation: CASSSQNRGYGSDTQYF.

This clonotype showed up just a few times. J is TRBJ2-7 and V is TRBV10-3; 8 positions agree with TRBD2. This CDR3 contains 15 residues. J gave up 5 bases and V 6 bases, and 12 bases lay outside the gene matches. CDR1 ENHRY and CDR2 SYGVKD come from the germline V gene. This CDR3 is CAISFLAGPGHEQYF. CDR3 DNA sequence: TGTGCCATCAGCTTCCTAGCGGGCCCGGGCCACGAGCAGTACTTC.

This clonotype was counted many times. The DNA of the CDR3 is TGCGCCAGCAGCCAAGACACTATGAATGAGCAGTTCTTC. It codes for CASSQDTMNEQFF. The chain links TRBV4-3 to TRBJ2-1; D unresolved. The CDR3 has 13 amino acids. Trimming left V 0 bases short and J 7 bases short, with 7 bases between. Germline V gene data show CDR1 as LGHNA and CDR2 as YSLEER.

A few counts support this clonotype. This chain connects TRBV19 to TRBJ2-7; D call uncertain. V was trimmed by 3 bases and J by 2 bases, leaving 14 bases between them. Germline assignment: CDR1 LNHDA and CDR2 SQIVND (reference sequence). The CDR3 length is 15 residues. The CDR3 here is CASSIGQDPTYEQYF. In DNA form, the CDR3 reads TGTGCCAGTAGTATCGGCCAGGATCCCACCTACGAGCAGTACTTC.

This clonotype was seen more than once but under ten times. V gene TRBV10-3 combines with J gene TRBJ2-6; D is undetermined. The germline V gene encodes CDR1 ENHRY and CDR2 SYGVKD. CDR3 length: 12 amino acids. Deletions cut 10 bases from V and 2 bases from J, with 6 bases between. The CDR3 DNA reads TGTGCCACCAACGCTGGGGCCAACGTCCTGACTTTC. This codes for CATNAGANVLTF.

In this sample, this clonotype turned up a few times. The DNA of the CDR3 is TGTGCCAGCAGCGTACTGGGACTAGCGAAAGATACGCAGTATTTT. This translates into CASSVLGLAKDTQYF. This chain uses TRBV9 with TRBJ2-3; 10 nucleotides align to TRBD2. The CDR3 sequence is 15 residues long. The V gene end was trimmed by 1 base and the J gene end by 5 bases; junction bases not matched to a gene: 4. Per the germline V gene, CDR1 is SGDLS and CDR2 is YYNGEE.

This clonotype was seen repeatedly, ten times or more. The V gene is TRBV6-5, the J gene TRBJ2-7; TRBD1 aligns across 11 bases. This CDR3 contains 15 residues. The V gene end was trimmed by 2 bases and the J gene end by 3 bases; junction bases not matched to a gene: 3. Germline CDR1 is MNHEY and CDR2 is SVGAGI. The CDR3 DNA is TGTGCCAGCAGTTACCGGGACAGGGGGGTCTACGAGCAGTACTTC. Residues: CASSYRDRGVYEQYF.

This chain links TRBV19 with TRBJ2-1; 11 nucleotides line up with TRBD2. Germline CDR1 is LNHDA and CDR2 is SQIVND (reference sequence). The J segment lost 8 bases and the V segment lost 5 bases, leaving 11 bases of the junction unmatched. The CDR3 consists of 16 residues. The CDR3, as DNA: TGTGCCAGTAGTCCCTACACTAGCGGGAGTGGAGATGAGCAGTTCTTC. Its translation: CASSPYTSGSGDEQFF.

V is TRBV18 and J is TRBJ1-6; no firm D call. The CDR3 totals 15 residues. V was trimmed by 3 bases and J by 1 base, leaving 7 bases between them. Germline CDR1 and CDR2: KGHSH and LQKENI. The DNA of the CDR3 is TGTGCCAGCTCACCTGGCCGATCCTATAATTCACCCCTCCACTTT. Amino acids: CASSPGRSYNSPLHF. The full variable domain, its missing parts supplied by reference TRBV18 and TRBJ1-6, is NAGVMQNPRHLVRRRGQEARLRCSPMKGHSHVYWYRQLPEEGLKFMVYLQKENIIDESGMPKERFSAEFPKEGPSILRIQQVVRGDSAAYFCASSPGRSYNSPLHFGNGTRLTVT.

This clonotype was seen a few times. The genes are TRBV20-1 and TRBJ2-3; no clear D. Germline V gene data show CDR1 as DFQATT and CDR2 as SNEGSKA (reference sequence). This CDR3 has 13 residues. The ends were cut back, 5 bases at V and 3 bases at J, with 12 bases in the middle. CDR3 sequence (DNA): TGCAGTGCTGGTAACTTGGGGACAGATACGCAGTATTTT. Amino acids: CSAGNLGTDTQYF.

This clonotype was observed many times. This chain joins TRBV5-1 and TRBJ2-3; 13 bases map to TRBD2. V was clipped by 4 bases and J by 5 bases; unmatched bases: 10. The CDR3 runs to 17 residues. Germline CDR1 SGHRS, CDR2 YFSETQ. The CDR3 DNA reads TGCGCCAGCAGCAAACCACCGGGACTAGCGGGGATAGATACGCAGTATTTT. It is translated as CASSKPPGLAGIDTQYF.

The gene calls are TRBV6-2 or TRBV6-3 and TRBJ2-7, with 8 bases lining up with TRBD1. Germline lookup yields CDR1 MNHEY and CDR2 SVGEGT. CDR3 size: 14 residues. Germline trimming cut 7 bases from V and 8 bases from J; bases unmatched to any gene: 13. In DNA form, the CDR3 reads TGTGCCAGCACCTGGGGTTTGGGACAGGCAAAGCAGTACTTC. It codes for CASTWGLGQAKQYF.

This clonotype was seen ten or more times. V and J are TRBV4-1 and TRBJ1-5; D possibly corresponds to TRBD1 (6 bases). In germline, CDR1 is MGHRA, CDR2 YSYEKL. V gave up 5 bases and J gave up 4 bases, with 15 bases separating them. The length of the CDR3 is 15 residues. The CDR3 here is CASSYRDTGNQPQHF. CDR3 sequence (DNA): TGCGCCAGCAGCTACCGGGACACCGGGAATCAGCCCCAGCATTTT.

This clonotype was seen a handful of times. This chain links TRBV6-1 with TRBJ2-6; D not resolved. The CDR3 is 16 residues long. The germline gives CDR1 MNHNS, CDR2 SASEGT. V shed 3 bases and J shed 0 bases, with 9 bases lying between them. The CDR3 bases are TGTGCCAGCAGTGAGCAGGAAAGCTCTGGGGCCAACGTCCTGACTTTC. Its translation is CASSEQESSGANVLTF.

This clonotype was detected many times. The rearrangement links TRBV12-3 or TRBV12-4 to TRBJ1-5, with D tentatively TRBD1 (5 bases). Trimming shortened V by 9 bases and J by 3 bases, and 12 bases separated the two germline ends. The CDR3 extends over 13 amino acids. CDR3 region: CASIRDFNQPQHF. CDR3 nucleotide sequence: TGTGCCAGTATCAGGGATTTCAATCAGCCCCAGCATTTT.

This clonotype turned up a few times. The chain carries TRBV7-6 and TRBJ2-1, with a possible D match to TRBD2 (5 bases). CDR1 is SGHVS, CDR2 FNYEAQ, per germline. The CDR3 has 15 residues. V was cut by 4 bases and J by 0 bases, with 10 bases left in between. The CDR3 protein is CASSSAVRSYNEQFF. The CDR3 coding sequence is TGTGCCAGCAGCTCAGCGGTCCGCTCCTACAATGAGCAGTTCTTC.

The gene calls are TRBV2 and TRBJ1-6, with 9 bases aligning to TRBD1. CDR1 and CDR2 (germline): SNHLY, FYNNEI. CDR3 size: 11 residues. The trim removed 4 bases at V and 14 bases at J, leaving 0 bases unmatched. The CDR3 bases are TGTGCCAGCAGTGGGGACAGGGCCCTCCACTTT. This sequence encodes CASSGDRALHF.

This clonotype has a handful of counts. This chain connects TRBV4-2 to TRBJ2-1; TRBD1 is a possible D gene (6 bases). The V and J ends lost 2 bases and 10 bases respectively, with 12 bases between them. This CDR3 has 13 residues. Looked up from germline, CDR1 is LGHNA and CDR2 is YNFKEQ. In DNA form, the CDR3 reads TGTGCCAGCAGCCAACTGGACAGTCGGGAGCAGTTCTTC. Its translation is CASSQLDSREQFF.

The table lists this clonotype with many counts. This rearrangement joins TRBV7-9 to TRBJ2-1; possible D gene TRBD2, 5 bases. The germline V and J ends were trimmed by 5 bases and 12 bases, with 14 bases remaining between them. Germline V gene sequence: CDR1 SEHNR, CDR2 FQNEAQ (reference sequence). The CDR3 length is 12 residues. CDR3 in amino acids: CASSPSGLGQFF. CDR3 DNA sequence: TGTGCCAGCAGCCCGAGCGGTTTGGGGCAGTTCTTC.

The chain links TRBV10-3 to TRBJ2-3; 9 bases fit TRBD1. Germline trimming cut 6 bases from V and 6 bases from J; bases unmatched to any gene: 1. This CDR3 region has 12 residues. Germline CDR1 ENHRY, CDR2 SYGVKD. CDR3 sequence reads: CAIRQGADTQYF. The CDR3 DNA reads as TGTGCCATCAGACAGGGGGCTGATACGCAGTATTTT.